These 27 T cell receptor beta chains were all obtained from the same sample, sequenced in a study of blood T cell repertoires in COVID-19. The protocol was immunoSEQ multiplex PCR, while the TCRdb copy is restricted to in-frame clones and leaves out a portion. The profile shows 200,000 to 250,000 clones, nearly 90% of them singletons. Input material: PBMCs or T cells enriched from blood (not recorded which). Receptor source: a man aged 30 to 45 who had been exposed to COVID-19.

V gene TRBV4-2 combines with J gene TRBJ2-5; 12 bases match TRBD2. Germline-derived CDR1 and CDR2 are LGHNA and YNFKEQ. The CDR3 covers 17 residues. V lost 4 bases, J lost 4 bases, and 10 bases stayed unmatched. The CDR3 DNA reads TGTGCCAGCAGCCGGGCTAGCGGGGGGGCAGGCGGAGAGACCCAGTACTTC. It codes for CASSRASGGAGGETQYF.

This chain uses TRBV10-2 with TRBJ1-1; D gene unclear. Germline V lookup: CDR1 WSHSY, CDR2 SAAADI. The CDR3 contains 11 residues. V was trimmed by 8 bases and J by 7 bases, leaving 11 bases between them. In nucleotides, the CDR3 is TGCGCCAGCCTGCGGGAGGGTGAAGCTTTCTTT. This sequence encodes CASLREGEAFF.

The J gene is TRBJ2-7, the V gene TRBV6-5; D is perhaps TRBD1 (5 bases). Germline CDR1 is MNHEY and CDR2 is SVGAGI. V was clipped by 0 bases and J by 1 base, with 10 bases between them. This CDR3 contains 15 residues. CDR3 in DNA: TGTGCCAGCAGTTACTCGAATACAGGTTCCTACGAGCAGTACTTC. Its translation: CASSYSNTGSYEQYF.

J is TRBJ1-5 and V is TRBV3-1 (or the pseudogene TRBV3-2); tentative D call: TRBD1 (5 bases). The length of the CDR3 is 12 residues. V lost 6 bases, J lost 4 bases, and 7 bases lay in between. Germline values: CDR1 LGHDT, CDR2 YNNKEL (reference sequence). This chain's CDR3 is CASSRGNQPQHF. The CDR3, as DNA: TGTGCCAGCAGTCGGGGGAATCAGCCCCAGCATTTT.

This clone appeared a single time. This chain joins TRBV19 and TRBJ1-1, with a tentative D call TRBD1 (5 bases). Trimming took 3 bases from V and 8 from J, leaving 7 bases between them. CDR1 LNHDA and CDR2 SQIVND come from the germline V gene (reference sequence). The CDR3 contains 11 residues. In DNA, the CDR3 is TGTGCCAGTAGTATTGGGGGGGAAGCTTTCTTT. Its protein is CASSIGGEAFF.

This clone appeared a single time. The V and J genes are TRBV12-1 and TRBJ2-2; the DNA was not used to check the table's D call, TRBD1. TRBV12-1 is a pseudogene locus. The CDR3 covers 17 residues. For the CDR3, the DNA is TGTGCCAGCAGCCCGTGGGGGGGACAGGTTCTGTCCGGGGAGCTGTTTTTT. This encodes CASSPWGGQVLSGELFF.

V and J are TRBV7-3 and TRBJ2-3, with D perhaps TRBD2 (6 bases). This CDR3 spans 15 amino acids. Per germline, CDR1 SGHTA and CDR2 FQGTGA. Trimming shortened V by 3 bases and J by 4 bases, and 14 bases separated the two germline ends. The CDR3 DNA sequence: TGTGCCAGCAGCTTGGGGGGTTCCCACGCAGATACGCAGTATTTT. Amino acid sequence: CASSLGGSHADTQYF.

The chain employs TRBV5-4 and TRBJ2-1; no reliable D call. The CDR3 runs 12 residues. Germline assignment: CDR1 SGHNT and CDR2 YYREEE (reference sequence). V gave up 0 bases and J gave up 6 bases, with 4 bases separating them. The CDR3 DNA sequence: TGTGCCAGCAGCTTGGCAGGCAATGAGCAGTTCTTC. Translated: CASSLAGNEQFF.

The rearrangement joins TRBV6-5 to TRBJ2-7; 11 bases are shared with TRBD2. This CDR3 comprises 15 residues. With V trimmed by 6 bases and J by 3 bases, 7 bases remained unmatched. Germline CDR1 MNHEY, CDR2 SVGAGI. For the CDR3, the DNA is TGTGCCAGCAGCAGGGGGACTAGCGGCGTCTACGAGCAGTACTTC. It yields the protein CASSRGTSGVYEQYF.

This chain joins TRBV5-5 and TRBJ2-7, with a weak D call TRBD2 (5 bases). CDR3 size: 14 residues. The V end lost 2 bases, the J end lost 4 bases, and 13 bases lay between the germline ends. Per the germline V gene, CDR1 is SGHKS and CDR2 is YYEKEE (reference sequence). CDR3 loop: CASSFPDQRYEQYF. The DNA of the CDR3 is TGTGCCAGCAGCTTCCCTGACCAGCGGTACGAGCAGTACTTC.

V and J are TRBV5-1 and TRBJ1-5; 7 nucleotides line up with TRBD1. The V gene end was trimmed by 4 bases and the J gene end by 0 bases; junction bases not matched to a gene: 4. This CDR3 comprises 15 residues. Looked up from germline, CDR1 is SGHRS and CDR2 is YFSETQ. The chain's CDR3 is CASSRGTDSNQPQHF. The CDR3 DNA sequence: TGCGCCAGCAGCCGTGGGACAGATAGCAATCAGCCCCAGCATTTT.

CDR3 protein: CASSLTGNGYTF. The CDR3 nucleotides read TGTGCCAGCAGCCTGACAGGGAATGGCTACACCTTC. The chain couples TRBV5-4 to TRBJ1-2, with TRBD1 matching over 7 bases. The germline CDR1 and CDR2 sequences are SGHNT and YYREEE (reference sequence). The CDR3 runs to 12 residues. V trimming: 4 bases; J trimming: 6 bases; junction bases outside the gene matches: 3.

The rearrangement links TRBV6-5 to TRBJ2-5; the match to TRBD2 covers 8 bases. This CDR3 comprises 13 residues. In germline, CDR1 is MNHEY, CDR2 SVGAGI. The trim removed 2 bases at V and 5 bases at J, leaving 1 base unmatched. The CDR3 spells CASSYRGGETQYF. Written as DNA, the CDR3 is TGTGCCAGCAGTTACCGCGGGGGGGAGACCCAGTACTTC.

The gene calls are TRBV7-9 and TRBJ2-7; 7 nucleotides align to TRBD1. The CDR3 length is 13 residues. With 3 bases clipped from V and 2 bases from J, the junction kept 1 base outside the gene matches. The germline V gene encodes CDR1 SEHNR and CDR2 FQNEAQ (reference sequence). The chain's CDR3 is CASSLGTAYEQYF. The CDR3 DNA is TGTGCCAGCAGCTTGGGGACAGCCTACGAGCAGTACTTC.

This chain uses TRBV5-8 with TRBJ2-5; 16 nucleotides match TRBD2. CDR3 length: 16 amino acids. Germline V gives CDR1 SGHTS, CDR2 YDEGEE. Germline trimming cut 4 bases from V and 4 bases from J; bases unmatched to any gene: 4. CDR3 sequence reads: CASSLGLAGGRETQYF. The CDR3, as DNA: TGTGCCAGCAGCCTGGGACTAGCGGGGGGGCGAGAGACCCAGTACTTC.

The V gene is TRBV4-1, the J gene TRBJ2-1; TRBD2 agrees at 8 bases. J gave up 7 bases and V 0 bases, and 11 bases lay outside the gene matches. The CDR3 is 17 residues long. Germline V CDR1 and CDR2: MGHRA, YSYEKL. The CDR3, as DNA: TGCGCCAGCAGCCAAGATCTGACGGGGGGGGTATGGAATGAGCAGTTCTTC. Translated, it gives CASSQDLTGGVWNEQFF.

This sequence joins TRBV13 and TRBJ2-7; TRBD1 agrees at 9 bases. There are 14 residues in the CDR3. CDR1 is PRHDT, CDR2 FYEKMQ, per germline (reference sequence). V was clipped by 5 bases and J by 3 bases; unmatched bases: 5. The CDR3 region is CASSHPGQGYEQYF. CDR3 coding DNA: TGTGCCAGCAGCCATCCGGGACAGGGCTACGAGCAGTACTTC.

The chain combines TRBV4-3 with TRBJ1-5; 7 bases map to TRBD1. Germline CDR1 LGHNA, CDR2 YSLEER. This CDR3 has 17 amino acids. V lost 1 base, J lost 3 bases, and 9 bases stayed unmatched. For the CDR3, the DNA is TGCGCCAGCAGCCAAGCCCTCCCGGGACAGATCAATCAGCCCCAGCATTTT. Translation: CASSQALPGQINQPQHF.

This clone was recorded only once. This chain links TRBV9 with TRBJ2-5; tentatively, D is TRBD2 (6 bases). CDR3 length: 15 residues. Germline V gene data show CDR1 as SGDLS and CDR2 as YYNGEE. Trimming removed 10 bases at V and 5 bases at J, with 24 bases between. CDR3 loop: CASATGTSSWETQYF. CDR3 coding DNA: TGTGCCTCTGCCACCGGTACTAGCTCGTGGGAGACCCAGTACTTC.

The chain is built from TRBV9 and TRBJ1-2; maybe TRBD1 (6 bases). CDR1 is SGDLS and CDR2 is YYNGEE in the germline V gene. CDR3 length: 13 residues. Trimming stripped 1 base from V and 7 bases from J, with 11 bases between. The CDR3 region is CASSVIQGFGYTF. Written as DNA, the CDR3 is TGTGCCAGCAGCGTAATCCAGGGGTTTGGCTACACCTTC. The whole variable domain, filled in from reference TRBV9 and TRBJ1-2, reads DSGVTQTPKHLITATGQRVTLRCSPRSGDLSVYWYQQSLDQGLQFLIQYYNGEERAKGNILERFSAQQFPDLHSELNLSSLELGDSALYFCASSVIQGFGYTFGSGTRLTVV.

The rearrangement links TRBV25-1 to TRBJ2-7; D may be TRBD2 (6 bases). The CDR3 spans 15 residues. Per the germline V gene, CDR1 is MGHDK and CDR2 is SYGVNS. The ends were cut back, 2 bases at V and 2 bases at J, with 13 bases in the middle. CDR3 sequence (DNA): TGTGCCAGCAGTGAAAGCGCGGGGCTCACCTACGAGCAGTACTTC. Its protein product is CASSESAGLTYEQYF.

This CDR3 is CASSEAPGYTEAFF. The CDR3 region has the DNA TGTGCCAGCAGTGAAGCGCCAGGGTATACTGAAGCTTTCTTT. The rearrangement joins TRBV6-1 to TRBJ1-1, with D possibly matching TRBD1 (5 bases). The V and J ends lost 0 bases and 5 bases respectively, with 10 bases between them. CDR3 length: 14 amino acids. CDR1 MNHNS and CDR2 SASEGT come from the germline V gene.

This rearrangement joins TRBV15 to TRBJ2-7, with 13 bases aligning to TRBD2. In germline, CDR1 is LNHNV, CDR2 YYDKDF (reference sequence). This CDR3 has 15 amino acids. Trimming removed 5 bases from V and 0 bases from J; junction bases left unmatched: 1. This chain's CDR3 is CATSGTSGISYEQYF. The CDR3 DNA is TGTGCCACCAGCGGGACTAGCGGGATCTCCTACGAGCAGTACTTC. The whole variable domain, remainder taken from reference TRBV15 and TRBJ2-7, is DAMVIQNPRYQVTQFGKPVTLSCSQTLNHNVMYWYQQKSSQAPKLLFHYYDKDFNNEADTPDNFQSRRPNTSFCFLDIRSPGLGDTAMYLCATSGTSGISYEQYFGPGTRLTVT.

CDR3: CASSRSGVDTGELFF. The CDR3 nucleotides read TGCGCCAGCAGCCGGAGCGGGGTGGACACCGGGGAGCTGTTTTTT. The rearrangement uses TRBV5-1 and TRBJ2-2; 7 nucleotides match TRBD2. CDR3 length: 15 amino acids. Unmatched junction bases numbered 6, after V lost 4 bases and J lost 3 bases. Germline loops: CDR1 SGHRS, CDR2 YFSETQ.

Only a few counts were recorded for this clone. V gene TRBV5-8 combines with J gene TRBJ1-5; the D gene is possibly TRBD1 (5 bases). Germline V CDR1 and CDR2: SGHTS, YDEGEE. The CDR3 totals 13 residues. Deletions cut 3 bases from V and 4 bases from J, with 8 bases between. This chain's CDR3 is CASSYGQNQPQHF. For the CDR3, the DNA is TGTGCCAGCAGCTACGGACAAAATCAGCCCCAGCATTTT. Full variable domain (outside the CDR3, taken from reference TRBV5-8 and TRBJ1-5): EAGVTQSPTHLIKTRGQQATLRCSPISGHTSVYWYQQALGLGLQFLLWYDEGEERNRGNFPPRFSGRQFPNYSSELNVNALELEDSALYLCASSYGQNQPQHFGDGTRLSIL.

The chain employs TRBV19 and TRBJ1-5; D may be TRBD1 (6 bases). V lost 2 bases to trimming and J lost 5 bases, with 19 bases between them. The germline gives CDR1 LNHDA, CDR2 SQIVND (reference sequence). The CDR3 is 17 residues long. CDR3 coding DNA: TGTGCCAGTAGTATATTTACAGGGCCCCGAGGGGATCAGCCCCAGCATTTT. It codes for CASSIFTGPRGDQPQHF.

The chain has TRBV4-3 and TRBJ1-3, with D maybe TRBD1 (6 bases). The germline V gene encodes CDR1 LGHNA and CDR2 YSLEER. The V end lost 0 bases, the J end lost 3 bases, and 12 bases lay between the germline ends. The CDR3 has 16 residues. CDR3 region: CASSQETGRSGNTIYF. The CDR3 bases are TGCGCCAGCAGCCAAGAGACAGGTCGGAGTGGAAACACCATATATTTT.